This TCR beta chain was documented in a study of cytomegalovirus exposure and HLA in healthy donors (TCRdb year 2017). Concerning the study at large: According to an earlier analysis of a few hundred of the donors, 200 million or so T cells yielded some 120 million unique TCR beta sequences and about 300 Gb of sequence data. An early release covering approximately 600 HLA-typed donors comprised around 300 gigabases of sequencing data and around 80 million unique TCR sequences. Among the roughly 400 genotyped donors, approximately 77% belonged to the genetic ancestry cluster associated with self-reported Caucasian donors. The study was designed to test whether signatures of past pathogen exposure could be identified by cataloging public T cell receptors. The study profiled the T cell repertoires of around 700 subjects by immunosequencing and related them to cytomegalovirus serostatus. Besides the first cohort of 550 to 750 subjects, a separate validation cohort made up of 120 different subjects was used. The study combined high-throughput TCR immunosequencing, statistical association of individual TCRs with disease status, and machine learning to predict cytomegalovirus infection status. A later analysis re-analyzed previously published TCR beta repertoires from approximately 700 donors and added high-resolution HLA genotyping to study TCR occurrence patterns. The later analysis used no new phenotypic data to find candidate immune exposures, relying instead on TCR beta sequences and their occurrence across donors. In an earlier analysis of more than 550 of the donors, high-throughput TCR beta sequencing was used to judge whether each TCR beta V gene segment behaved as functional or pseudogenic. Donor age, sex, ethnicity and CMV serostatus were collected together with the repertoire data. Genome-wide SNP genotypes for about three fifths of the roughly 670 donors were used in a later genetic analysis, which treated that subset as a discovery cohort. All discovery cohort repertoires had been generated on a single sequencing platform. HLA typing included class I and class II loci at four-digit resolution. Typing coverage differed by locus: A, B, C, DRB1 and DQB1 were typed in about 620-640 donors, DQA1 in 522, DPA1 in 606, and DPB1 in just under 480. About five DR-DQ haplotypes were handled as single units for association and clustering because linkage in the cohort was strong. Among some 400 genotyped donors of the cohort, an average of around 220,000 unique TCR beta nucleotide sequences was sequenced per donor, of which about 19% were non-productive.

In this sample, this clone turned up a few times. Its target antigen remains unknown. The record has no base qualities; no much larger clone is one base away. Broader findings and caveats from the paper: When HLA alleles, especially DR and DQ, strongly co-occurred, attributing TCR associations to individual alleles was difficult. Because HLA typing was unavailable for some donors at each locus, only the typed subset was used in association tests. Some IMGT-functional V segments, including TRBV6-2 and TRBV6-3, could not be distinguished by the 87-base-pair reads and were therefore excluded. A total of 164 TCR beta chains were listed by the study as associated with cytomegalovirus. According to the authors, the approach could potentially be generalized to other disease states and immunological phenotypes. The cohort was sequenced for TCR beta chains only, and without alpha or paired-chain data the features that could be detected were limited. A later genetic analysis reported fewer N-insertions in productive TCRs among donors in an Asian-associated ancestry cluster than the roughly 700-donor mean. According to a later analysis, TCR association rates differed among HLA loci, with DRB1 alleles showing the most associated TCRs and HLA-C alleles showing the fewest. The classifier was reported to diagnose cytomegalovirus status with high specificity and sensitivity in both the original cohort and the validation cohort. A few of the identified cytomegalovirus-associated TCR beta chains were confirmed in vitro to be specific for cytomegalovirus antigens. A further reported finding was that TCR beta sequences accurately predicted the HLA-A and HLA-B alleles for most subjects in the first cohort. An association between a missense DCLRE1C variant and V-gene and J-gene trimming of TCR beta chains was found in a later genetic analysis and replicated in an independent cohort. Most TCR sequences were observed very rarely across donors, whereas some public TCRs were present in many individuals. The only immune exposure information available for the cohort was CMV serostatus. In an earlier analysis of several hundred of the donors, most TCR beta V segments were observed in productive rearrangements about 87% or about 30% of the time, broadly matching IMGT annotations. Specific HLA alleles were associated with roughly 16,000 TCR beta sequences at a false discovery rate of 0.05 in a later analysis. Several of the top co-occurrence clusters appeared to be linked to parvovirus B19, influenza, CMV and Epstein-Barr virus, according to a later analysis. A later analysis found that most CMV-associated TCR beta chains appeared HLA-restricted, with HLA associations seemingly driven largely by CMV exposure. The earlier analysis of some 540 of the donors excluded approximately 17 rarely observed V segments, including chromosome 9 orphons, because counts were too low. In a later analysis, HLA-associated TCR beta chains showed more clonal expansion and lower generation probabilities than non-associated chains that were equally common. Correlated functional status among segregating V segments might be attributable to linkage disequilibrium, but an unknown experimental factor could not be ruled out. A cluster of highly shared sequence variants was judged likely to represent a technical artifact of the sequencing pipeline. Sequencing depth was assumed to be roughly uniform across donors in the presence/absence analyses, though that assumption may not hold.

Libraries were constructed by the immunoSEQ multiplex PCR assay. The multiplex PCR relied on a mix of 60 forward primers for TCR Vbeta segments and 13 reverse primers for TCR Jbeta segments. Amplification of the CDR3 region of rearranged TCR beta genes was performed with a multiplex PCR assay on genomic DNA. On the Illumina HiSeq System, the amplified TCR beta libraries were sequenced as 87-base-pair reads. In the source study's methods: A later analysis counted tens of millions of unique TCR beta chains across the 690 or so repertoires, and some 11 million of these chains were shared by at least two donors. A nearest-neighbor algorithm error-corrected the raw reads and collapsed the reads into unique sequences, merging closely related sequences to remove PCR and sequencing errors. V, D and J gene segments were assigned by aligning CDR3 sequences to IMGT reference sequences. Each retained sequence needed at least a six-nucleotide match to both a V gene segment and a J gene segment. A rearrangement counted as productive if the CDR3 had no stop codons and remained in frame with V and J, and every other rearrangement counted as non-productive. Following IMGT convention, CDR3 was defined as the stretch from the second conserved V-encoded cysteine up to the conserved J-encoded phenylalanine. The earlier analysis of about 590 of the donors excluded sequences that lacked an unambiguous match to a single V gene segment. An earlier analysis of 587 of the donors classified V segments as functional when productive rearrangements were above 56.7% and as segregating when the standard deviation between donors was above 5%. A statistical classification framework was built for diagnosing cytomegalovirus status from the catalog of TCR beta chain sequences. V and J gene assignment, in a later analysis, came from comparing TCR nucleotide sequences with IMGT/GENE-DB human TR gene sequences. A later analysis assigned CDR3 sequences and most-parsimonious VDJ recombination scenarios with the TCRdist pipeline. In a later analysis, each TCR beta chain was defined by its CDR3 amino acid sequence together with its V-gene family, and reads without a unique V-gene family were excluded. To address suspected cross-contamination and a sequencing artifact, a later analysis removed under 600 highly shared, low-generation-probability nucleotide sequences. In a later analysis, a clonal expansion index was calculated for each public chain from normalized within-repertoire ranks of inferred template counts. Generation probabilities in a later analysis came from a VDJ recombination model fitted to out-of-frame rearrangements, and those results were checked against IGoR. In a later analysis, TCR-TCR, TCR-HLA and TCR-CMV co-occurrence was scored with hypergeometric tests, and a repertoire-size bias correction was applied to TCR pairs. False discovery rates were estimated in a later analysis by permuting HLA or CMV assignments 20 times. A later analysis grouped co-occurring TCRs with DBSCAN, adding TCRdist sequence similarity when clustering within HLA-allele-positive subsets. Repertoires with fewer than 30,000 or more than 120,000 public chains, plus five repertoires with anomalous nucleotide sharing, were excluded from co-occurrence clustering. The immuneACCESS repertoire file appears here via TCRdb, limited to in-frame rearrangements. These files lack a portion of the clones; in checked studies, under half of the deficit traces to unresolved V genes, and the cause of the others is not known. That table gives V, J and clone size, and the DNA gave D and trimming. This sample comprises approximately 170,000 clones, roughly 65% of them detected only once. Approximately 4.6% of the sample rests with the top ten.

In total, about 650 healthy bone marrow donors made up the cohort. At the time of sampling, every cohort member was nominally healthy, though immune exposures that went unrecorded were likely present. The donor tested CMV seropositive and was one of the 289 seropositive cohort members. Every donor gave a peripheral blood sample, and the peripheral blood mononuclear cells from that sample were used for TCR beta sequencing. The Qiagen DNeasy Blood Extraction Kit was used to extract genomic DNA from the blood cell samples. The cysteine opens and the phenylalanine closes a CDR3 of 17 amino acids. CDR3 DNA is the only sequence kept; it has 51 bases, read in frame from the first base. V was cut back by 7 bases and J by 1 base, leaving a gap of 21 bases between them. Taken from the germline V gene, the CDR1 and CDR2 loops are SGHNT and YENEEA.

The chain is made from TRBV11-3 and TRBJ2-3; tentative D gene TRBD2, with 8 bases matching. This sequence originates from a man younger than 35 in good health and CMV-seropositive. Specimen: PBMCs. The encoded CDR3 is CASNPGGTRFRTDTQYF. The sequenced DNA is TGTGCCAGCAATCCAGGGGGGACTAGGTTCCGCACAGATACGCAGTATTTT.